This T cell receptor (beta chain) was found in a study of blood T cell repertoires in COVID-19. The CDR3 contains 20 residues. Germline-derived CDR1 and CDR2 are SGDLS and YYNGEE. J gave up 4 bases and V 0 bases, and 21 bases lay outside the gene matches. This clone was picked up one time. TCRdb's copy holds only in-frame clones and misses some; the assay was immunoSEQ multiplex PCR. The sample carries about 340,000 clones, about 86% recorded once. The sequence came from a woman aged 55-70 years with COVID-19, enrolled during active disease. The sample was peripheral blood. The chain links TRBV9 to TRBJ1-2; TRBD1 aligns across 7 bases. The CDR3 DNA is TGTGCCAGCAGCGTAGACGTGGGGAAGAGGGGGCGCTTATTAGGCTATGGCTACACCTTC. Its translation: CASSVDVGKRGRLLGYGYTF.